Listed here are 13 T cell receptor beta chains from one sample, sequenced in a study of identical twins. One entry per CDR3 protein, called by TCRdb with MiXCR from the 5' RACE reads. The data contain roughly 1,500,000 distinct CDR3 sequences, around a third of them singletons. Sequenced input: cord blood. Receptors originate from a newborn girl in good health.

About this clonotype: One end of the junction is discordant with germline, which a read error may explain. V gene TRBV4-1 combines with J gene TRBJ2-1; weak D call: TRBD1 (6 bases). Germline V gene sequence: CDR1 MGHRA, CDR2 YSYEKL. The CDR3 loop spans 13 amino acids. CDR3 bases: TGCGCCAACAGCCACCCAAGGGGGAATGAGCAGTTCTTC. Translation: CANSHPRGNEQFF.

V gene TRBV2 combines with J gene TRBJ2-7; 8 bases align to TRBD1. Trimming took 6 bases from V and 0 from J; bases not matched to a gene: 7. CDR3 length: 15 amino acids. Germline V CDR1 and CDR2: SNHLY, FYNNEI. The CDR3: CASSRRGLSSYEQYF. The CDR3 nucleotides are TGTGCCAGCAGCCGCAGGGGGCTAAGCTCCTACGAGCAGTACTTC.

This clonotype was seen many times. The chain recombines TRBV12-3 or TRBV12-4 with TRBJ2-3; 8 bases align to TRBD1. The CDR3 covers 14 residues. Unmatched junction bases numbered 5, after V lost 6 bases and J lost 3 bases. The CDR3 sequence: CASSTGGRTDTQYF. DNA of the CDR3: TGTGCCAGCAGCACAGGGGGTCGGACAGATACGCAGTATTTT.

The J gene is TRBJ2-5, the V gene TRBV28, with 9 positions matching TRBD2. This CDR3 comprises 15 residues. Germline loops: CDR1 MDHEN, CDR2 SYDVKM. V shed 7 bases, J shed 4 bases, and the junction held 10 bases outside the gene matches. The CDR3 nucleotides read TGTGCCAGCATCTCGAGACTAGCGGTACTAGAGACCCAGTACTTC. It yields the protein CASISRLAVLETQYF.

This clonotype has just a few counts. V is TRBV7-9 and J is TRBJ2-3; possibly TRBD1 or TRBD2 for D (6 bases each). The germline gives CDR1 SEHNR, CDR2 FQNEAQ (reference sequence). Trimming stripped 1 base from V and 2 bases from J, with 13 bases between. The CDR3 sequence is 16 residues long. The CDR3 loop is CASSLGYREVTDTQYF. Here the CDR3 DNA reads TGTGCCAGCAGCTTAGGTTACAGGGAGGTCACAGATACGCAGTATTTT.

This sequence joins TRBV11-2 and TRBJ2-1; D is unclear. The germline V gene has CDR1 SGHAT and CDR2 FQNNGV. The CDR3 spans 12 residues. Trimming shortened V by 4 bases and J by 10 bases, and 11 bases separated the two germline ends. The chain's CDR3 is CASSSSIREQFF. The CDR3 nucleotides are TGTGCCAGCAGCTCAAGTATTAGGGAGCAGTTCTTC.

The chain links TRBV20-1 to TRBJ2-7, with TRBD1 matching over 8 bases. V trimming: 3 bases; J trimming: 1 base; junction bases outside the gene matches: 5. CDR1 and CDR2 from the germline V gene are DFQATT and SNEGSKA (reference sequence). This CDR3 is built from 14 residues. The CDR3 nucleotides are TGCAGTGCTAGGAGGCAGGGGGCTTCCTACGAGCAGTACTTC. Translation gives CSARRQGASYEQYF.

The sample holds a few counts of this clonotype. This chain connects TRBV28 to TRBJ1-6; possibly TRBD1 for D (6 bases). Trimming took 6 bases from V and 5 from J, leaving 8 bases between them. Germline V gene sequence: CDR1 MDHEN, CDR2 SYDVKM. The CDR3 length is 13 residues. The CDR3 sequence is CASRQGNNSPLHF. CDR3 sequence (DNA): TGTGCCAGCAGGCAGGGGAATAATTCACCCCTCCACTTT. Full variable domain (outside the CDR3, taken from reference TRBV28 and TRBJ1-6): DVKVTQSSRYLVKRTGEKVFLECVQDMDHENMFWYRQDPGLGLRLIYFSYDVKMKEKGDIPEGYSVSREKKERFSLILESASTNQTSMYLCASRQGNNSPLHFGNGTRLTVT.

There are a few counts of this clonotype. This chain connects TRBV20-1 to TRBJ2-5; 7 nucleotides agree with TRBD1. Germline V gene sequence: CDR1 DFQATT, CDR2 SNEGSKA (reference sequence). The V segment lost 3 bases and the J segment 7 bases; nucleotides outside the gene matches: 8. The CDR3 sequence is 13 residues long. The CDR3 is CSASGTASGTQYF. CDR3 in DNA: TGCAGTGCTAGTGGGACAGCCTCCGGGACCCAGTACTTC.

Only a few counts were recorded for this clonotype. This sequence joins TRBV30 and TRBJ1-2; 8 nucleotides align to TRBD1. The ends lost 2 bases at V and 4 bases at J; junction bases unmatched: 3. This CDR3 is built from 13 residues. The germline V gene encodes CDR1 GTSNPN and CDR2 SVGIG (reference sequence). The CDR3 loop reads CAWSPQGAYGYTF. CDR3 nucleotide sequence: TGTGCCTGGAGTCCTCAGGGGGCCTATGGCTACACCTTC.

The chain couples TRBV20-1 to TRBJ1-6; no definite D call. This CDR3 has 14 residues. The V gene's germline CDR1 is DFQATT and CDR2 SNEGSKA (reference sequence). Trimming shortened V by 3 bases and J by 3 bases, and 9 bases separated the two germline ends. The chain's CDR3 is CSASSQVYNSPLHF. The CDR3 nucleotides read TGCAGTGCTAGCTCCCAGGTCTATAATTCACCCCTCCACTTT.

This clonotype was seen a handful of times. This chain connects TRBV27 to TRBJ2-7; no reliable D call. This CDR3 spans 17 amino acids. V gave up 6 bases and J gave up 0 bases, with 21 bases separating them. Germline CDR1 is MNHEY and CDR2 is SMNVEV (reference sequence). The CDR3 bases are TGTGCCAGCAGCCATACCTCTCGACCTGGAAGCTCCTACGAGCAGTACTTC. Protein product: CASSHTSRPGSSYEQYF.

This clonotype has ten or more counts. The junction shows a germline mismatch at one end, possibly a read error. The genes are TRBV4-1 and TRBJ2-3; 7 positions match TRBD1. Germline-derived CDR1 and CDR2 are MGHRA and YSYEKL. This CDR3 is built from 15 residues. The DNA for the CDR3 is TGTGCCAGCAGCCGGACAGGCCTCAGCACAGATACGCAGTATTTT. Protein product: CASSRTGLSTDTQYF.